This TCR beta chain was captured in a study of T cell changes during pregnancy in multiple sclerosis. The CDR3 has 10 residues. Germline CDR1 is DFQATT and CDR2 is SNEGSKA (reference sequence). Trimming stripped 3 bases from V and 8 bases from J, with 4 bases between. Sequenced by immunoSEQ multiplex PCR; TCRdb stores in-frame clones only, minus some. The data contain about 80,000 clones, more than 85% of them singletons. This chain uses TRBV20-1 with TRBJ1-4, with D uncertain. The sequence was collected from a female donor in good health, enrolled as a control in a pregnancy study. The material was peripheral blood, obtained after pregnancy. This CDR3 is CSARREKLFF. Written as DNA, the CDR3 is TGCAGTGCTAGGCGCGAAAAACTGTTTTTT.